These 21 T cell receptor beta chains were sequenced from one sample in a study of blood T cells in healthy people across ages. With a J-beta primer mix and a sample-barcoded 5' primer, a second PCR ran 7 to 11 cycles. TCRdb re-called the 5' RACE reads through MiXCR, storing one row per CDR3 protein. The sample lists over a million distinct CDR3 sequences; approximately 59% were seen once. Input material: blood. The source is a man between 18 and 29 years old in good health.

This clonotype appeared a few times. J is TRBJ2-6 and V is TRBV14; no clear D gene. Trimming took off 2 bases at V and 0 bases at J, with 5 bases between the two ends. The CDR3 extends over 15 amino acids. In germline, CDR1 is SGHDN, CDR2 FVKESK. Here the CDR3 DNA reads TGTGCCAGCAGCCAAATAAACTCTGGGGCCAACGTCCTGACTTTC. Protein product: CASSQINSGANVLTF.

The V call is TRBV5-1, the J call TRBJ2-7; 10 nucleotides match TRBD1. Germline V gene sequence: CDR1 SGHRS, CDR2 YFSETQ. The CDR3 covers 16 residues. The J segment lost 6 bases and the V segment lost 4 bases, leaving 13 bases of the junction unmatched. CDR3 loop: CASSPQGDRGRSEQYF. The CDR3 bases are TGCGCCAGCAGCCCTCAAGGGGACAGGGGCCGCTCCGAGCAGTACTTC.

The chain uses TRBV20-1 and TRBJ2-5; unclear D gene. V was cut by 2 bases and J by 7 bases, with 11 bases left in between. There are 12 residues in the CDR3. CDR1 DFQATT and CDR2 SNEGSKA come from the germline V gene (reference sequence). CDR3 sequence reads: CSARRSGWTQYF. CDR3 DNA sequence: TGCAGTGCTAGACGGTCCGGGTGGACCCAGTACTTC.

The rearrangement uses TRBV27 and TRBJ2-1; D uncertain. V lost 5 bases and J lost 2, with 13 bases in between. Germline loops: CDR1 MNHEY, CDR2 SMNVEV (reference sequence). The CDR3 length is 15 residues. The CDR3, as DNA: TGTGCCAGCAGTCCCGCTGGTACGCCCTACAATGAGCAGTTCTTC. Its translation is CASSPAGTPYNEQFF.

This clonotype came up a few times. This chain links TRBV2 with TRBJ2-1, with 12 nucleotides matching TRBD2. The DNA end favors TRBJ2-7, so the J call may be wrong. CDR3 size: 16 residues. Germline-derived CDR1 and CDR2 are SNHLY and FYNNEI. The CDR3 reads CASSIGLAGGYNEQYF. CDR3 in DNA: TGTGCCAGCAGTATCGGTCTAGCGGGAGGGTACAATGAGCAGTACTTC.

V and J are TRBV5-1 and TRBJ2-5, with D maybe TRBD2 (6 bases). In germline, CDR1 is SGHRS, CDR2 YFSETQ. The CDR3 covers 14 residues. Trimming shortened V by 4 bases and J by 1 base, and 11 bases separated the two germline ends. CDR3 sequence (DNA): TGCGCCAGCAGCGTGGAGGGGATCCAAGAGACCCAGTACTTC. It translates to CASSVEGIQETQYF.

This clonotype has a handful of counts. V usage is TRBV6-6 and J usage is TRBJ2-7; a possible D gene is TRBD1 (6 bases). Germline V gives CDR1 MNHNY, CDR2 SVGAGI (reference sequence). This CDR3 has 14 residues. The germline V and J ends were trimmed by 5 bases and 4 bases, with 15 bases remaining between them. The CDR3 DNA follows: TGTGCCAGCAGTCAGGGGAGCAACCTATACGAGCAGTACTTC. Translation gives CASSQGSNLYEQYF.

This chain links TRBV4-1 with TRBJ2-1, with D maybe TRBD1 (6 bases). The V gene lost 1 base and the J gene lost 8 bases, with 9 bases spanning the gap. This CDR3 comprises 13 residues. CDR1 is MGHRA and CDR2 is YSYEKL in the germline V gene. CDR3 sequence: CASSQVGTYEQFF. The DNA of the CDR3 is TGCGCCAGCAGCCAAGTCGGGACATATGAGCAGTTCTTC.

The chain carries TRBV6-1 and TRBJ1-1; D is uncertain. The V end was cut by 5 bases, the J end by 7 bases, with 8 bases between. Germline V CDR1 and CDR2: MNHNS, SASEGT. The CDR3 loop spans 11 amino acids. The CDR3 DNA sequence: TGTGCCAGCAGTTTCTATAATGAAGCTTTCTTT. It encodes CASSFYNEAFF.

In this sample, this clonotype turned up a few times. The V and J genes are TRBV7-2 and TRBJ2-7; 9 positions agree with TRBD1. CDR1 is SGHTA, CDR2 FQGNSA, per germline. CDR3 size: 15 residues. Trimming cost V 4 bases and J 1 base; bases outside gene matches: 5. CDR3: CASSSRGTGSYEQYF. CDR3 nucleotides: TGTGCCAGCAGCTCTCGGGGGACAGGGTCCTACGAGCAGTACTTC.

J is TRBJ1-4 and V is TRBV4-1; TRBD1 might be the D (5 bases). Germline loops: CDR1 MGHRA, CDR2 YSYEKL. This CDR3 is 16 amino acids long. V lost 1 base to trimming and J lost 7 bases, with 16 bases between them. The CDR3 sequence is CASSQGPQGGAEKLFF. The CDR3, as DNA: TGCGCCAGCAGCCAAGGCCCGCAGGGTGGGGCTGAAAAACTGTTTTTT.

The CDR3 bases are TGTGCCAGCAGCTTATGGCCCAACAATGAGCAGTTCTTC. Its translation: CASSLWPNNEQFF. The chain uses TRBV7-2 and TRBJ2-1, with D unclear. Germline V CDR1 and CDR2: SGHTA, FQGNSA. This CDR3 comprises 13 residues. V was trimmed by 2 bases and J by 5 bases, leaving 7 bases between them.

V is TRBV4-1 and J is TRBJ2-1; possible D gene TRBD2, 5 bases. The CDR3 runs 16 residues. V was shortened by 0 bases and J by 2 bases, with 11 bases between the two germline ends. The germline V gene has CDR1 MGHRA and CDR2 YSYEKL. In DNA form, the CDR3 reads TGCGCCAGCAGCCAAGAAGAAGCGGCCGCCTACAATGAGCAGTTCTTC. Translation gives CASSQEEAAAYNEQFF.

The gene calls are TRBV3-1 and TRBJ2-3, with 10 bases matching TRBD2. The ends lost 3 bases at V and 7 bases at J; junction bases unmatched: 10. The length of the CDR3 is 16 residues. Germline V gene data show CDR1 as LGHDT and CDR2 as YNNKEL (reference sequence). CDR3 residues: CASSQFGAGGLYTQYF. The CDR3 bases are TGTGCCAGCAGCCAGTTCGGAGCGGGGGGGCTTTATACGCAGTATTTT.

The rearrangement links TRBV2 to TRBJ2-5; the D gene is possibly TRBD2 (5 bases). V dropped 4 bases and J dropped 4 bases, with 13 bases sitting between them. The germline V gene has CDR1 SNHLY and CDR2 FYNNEI. The CDR3 runs 14 residues. In DNA form, the CDR3 reads TGTGCCAGCAGTGCTGACTACTCAAGAGAGACCCAGTACTTC. Residues: CASSADYSRETQYF.

In this sample, this clonotype turned up a few times. This chain links TRBV29-1 with TRBJ2-7; weak D call: TRBD1 (5 bases). This CDR3 spans 13 amino acids. V shed 4 bases and J shed 9 bases, with 19 bases lying between them. Germline values: CDR1 SQVTM, CDR2 ANQGSEA. CDR3 nucleotide sequence: TGCAGCGTTGTTGTTTGGGGCGATTCCGGGCAGTACTTC. Translation gives CSVVVWGDSGQYF.

Notes on this clonotype: Sequence at one end of the junction differs from germline and may be a read error. The genes are TRBV29-1 and TRBJ2-3, with TRBD2 as a possible D gene (6 bases). Germline-derived CDR1 and CDR2 are SQVTM and ANQGSEA. The CDR3 runs to 15 residues. DNA for the CDR3: TGCGGCGTTGCCTCAGGAGGGGATCACGCAGATACGCAGTATTTT. Its protein product is CGVASGGDHADTQYF.

This clonotype was counted only a few times. This chain connects TRBV29-1 to TRBJ1-1; D may be TRBD1 (5 bases). This CDR3 region has 15 residues. The V end lost 0 bases, the J end lost 5 bases, and 16 bases lay between the germline ends. CDR1 is SQVTM and CDR2 is ANQGSEA in the germline V gene. The CDR3 nucleotides are TGCAGCGTTGAAGATCCCCAGGGCTTAGGAACTGAAGCTTTCTTT. The encoded protein is CSVEDPQGLGTEAFF.

This chain connects TRBV16 to TRBJ1-3, with D unclear. CDR1 and CDR2 from the germline V gene are KGHSY and FQNENV. V lost 0 bases and J 4 bases, leaving 7 bases between the germline ends. This CDR3 contains 14 residues. The CDR3 protein is CASSQSGPGNTIYF. In nucleotides, the CDR3 is TGTGCCAGCAGCCAATCGGGTCCCGGAAACACCATATATTTT. The entire variable domain, with the rest obtained from reference TRBV16 and TRBJ1-3, is as follows: GEEVAQTPKHLVRGEGQKAKLYCAPIKGHSYVFWYQQVLKNEFKFLISFQNENVFDETGMPKERFSAKCLPNSPCSLEIQATKLEDSAVYFCASSQSGPGNTIYFGEGSWLTVV.

The gene calls are TRBV29-1 and TRBJ2-2; 12 nucleotides match TRBD2. Germline CDR1 reads SQVTM; CDR2 reads ANQGSEA. V lost 1 base to trimming and J lost 5 bases; unmatched junction nucleotides: 5. The length of the CDR3 is 16 residues. CDR3 region: CSVEAPTSGSTGELFF. In DNA form, the CDR3 reads TGCAGCGTTGAAGCTCCGACTAGCGGGAGTACCGGGGAGCTGTTTTTT.

The rearrangement uses TRBV28 and TRBJ2-3; 10 positions match TRBD1. V lost 5 bases, J lost 2 bases, and 7 bases stayed unmatched. CDR1 and CDR2 from the germline V gene are MDHEN and SYDVKM. The CDR3 is made up of 16 amino acids. For the CDR3, the DNA is TGTGCCAGCAGTGCCGGACAGGGGGTGTTCACAGATACGCAGTATTTT. Translated: CASSAGQGVFTDTQYF.